Sequencing of this T cell receptor beta chain was carried out in a study of cytomegalovirus exposure and HLA in healthy donors (dated by TCRdb to between 2016 and 2019). Background on the whole study: According to a later analysis, one platform produced both the 100 to 150 validation repertoires and the 666 repertoires of the first cohort. The aim of the study was to test whether cataloging public T cell receptors could identify signatures of past pathogen exposure. Along with the approximately 700-subject first cohort, a separate validation cohort of roughly 110 different subjects was used. To predict cytomegalovirus infection status, the study brought together high-throughput TCR immunosequencing, statistical association of individual TCRs with disease status, and machine learning.

The donors were included in the validation cohort of over a hundred subjects, a group kept apart from the roughly 670-subject first cohort. Of note for this clone: Its antigen is still unknown. It has no much larger one-base neighbor in the sample; base qualities were not kept.

Library method: the immunoSEQ multiplex PCR assay. In the source study's methods: A statistical classification framework was developed to diagnose cytomegalovirus status using the catalog of TCR beta chain sequences. Held by TCRdb, this immuneACCESS table contains in-frame sequences only and omits some clones. Under half of the omission traces to an unresolved V gene where checked; the cause of the rest is unknown. The V and J calls and clone size are taken from that table; D and trimming were inferred from the DNA. The sample has some 180,000 clones on record, around nine tenths of them singletons. The ten largest clones add up to approximately 7.7% of the sample. Points the paper makes about the study in general: All 120 or so repertoires were used to score co-occurrence in the validation cohort in a later analysis, because that analysis had no HLA typing for the cohort. In a later analysis, TCRs clustered in the first cohort were found to also tend to co-occur in the roughly 110 validation repertoires, with 94% of cluster scores above 0. Most TCR sequences were seen in very few donors, while some public TCRs were found in many individuals. The classifier was reported to diagnose cytomegalovirus status with high specificity and sensitivity in both the original cohort and the validation cohort. The study listed 164 TCR beta chains as associated with cytomegalovirus. A few of the identified cytomegalovirus-associated TCR beta chains were confirmed in vitro to be specific for cytomegalovirus antigens. The authors suggested that the approach could potentially be extended to other disease states and immunological phenotypes.

The source material was PBMCs. The TCR originated in a man younger than 45 in good health and CMV-seropositive.

The CDR3 loop reads CASSRDSNQPQHF. The DNA is TGCGCCAGCAGCAGGGACAGCAATCAGCCCCAGCATTTT. The chain links TRBV5-1 with TRBJ1-5; TRBD1 is a weak D gene call, 5 bases matching. Per the germline V gene, SGHRS is the CDR1 and YFSETQ is the CDR2. There are 13 amino acids in the CDR3, from cysteine to phenylalanine inclusive. Just the 39-base CDR3 DNA is kept, in frame starting at base 1. The V and J ends are trimmed by 4 bases and 1 base, leaving 6 bases between them.